These T cell receptor beta chains were read from a single sample in a study of radiation and T cells in renal cell carcinoma. TCRdb's copy holds only in-frame clones and misses some; the assay was immunoSEQ multiplex PCR. The sample shows around 16,000 clones, more than 55% of them seen only once. The material was tumor tissue, obtained from a patient whose treatment was nephrectomy without radiotherapy. Receptor source: a man in his forties with renal cell carcinoma. Both conserved end residues are part of each CDR3. Each record gives: D gene, V gene, clone size, J gene, CDR3 protein, CDR3 DNA. D genes are given only for firm matches. Size tells how often a clone was seen (once, few, many) or the class of an expanded clone, and some rows leave it out.

-	TRBV19	-	TRBJ2-2	CASSIGGGQPGAGELFF	TGTGCCAGTAGTATCGGAGGGGGACAGCCGGGCGCCGGGGAGCTGTTTTTT
-	TRBV11-3	-	TRBJ2-1	CASSLDGGYNEQFF	TGTGCCAGCAGCTTAGATGGTGGGTACAATGAGCAGTTCTTC
-	TRBV4-2	-	TRBJ1-1	CASSQGRGRAEAFF	TGTGCCAGCAGCCAAGGAAGGGGTAGGGCTGAAGCTTTCTTT
-	TRBV6-4	-	TRBJ1-5	CASSATANQPQHF	TGTGCCAGCAGTGCCACAGCGAATCAGCCCCAGCATTTT
-	TRBV19	-	TRBJ2-7	CASNPTAKPYEQYF	TGTGCCAGTAACCCGACAGCCAAACCCTACGAGCAGTACTTC
TRBD2	TRBV7-9	few	TRBJ2-5	CASSRTSDPPGPQYF	TGTGCCAGCAGCCGGACTAGCGACCCCCCAGGGCCCCAGTACTTC
-	TRBV9	-	TRBJ2-7	CASSVGSLSSYEQYF	TGTGCCAGCAGCGTAGGCTCCCTGAGCTCCTACGAGCAGTACTTC
-	TRBV6-1	once	TRBJ1-5	CASSEGATLGQPQHF	TGTGCCAGCAGTGAAGGGGCGACTTTGGGTCAGCCCCAGCATTTT
TRBD2	TRBV13	-	TRBJ2-5	CASSLRTSLETQYF	TGTGCCAGCAGCCTCCGGACTAGCTTGGAGACCCAGTACTTC
TRBD1	TRBV7-2	-	TRBJ1-1	CASRPQGRVNTEAFF	TGTGCCAGCAGACCACAGGGGCGAGTGAACACTGAAGCTTTCTTT
-	TRBV6-4	few	TRBJ2-1	CASSTSQGGEQFF	TGTGCCAGCAGTACTAGTCAGGGAGGAGAGCAGTTCTTC
TRBD1	TRBV5-4	medium-sized	TRBJ1-2	CASSFWQGAAGYTF	TGTGCCAGCAGCTTTTGGCAGGGGGCCGCCGGCTACACCTTC
-	TRBV7-6	-	TRBJ2-5	CASSLEAAGESGDQYF	TGTGCCAGCAGCTTAGAGGCGGCAGGGGAGAGTGGGGACCAGTACTTC
TRBD1	TRBV5-5	few	TRBJ1-1	CASSLGTENTEAFF	TGTGCCAGCAGCTTAGGGACAGAAAACACTGAAGCTTTCTTT
-	TRBV7-2	-	TRBJ1-2	CASSQGTLAGQSYTF	TGTGCCAGCAGCCAGGGAACACTGGCCGGTCAATCCTACACCTTC
-	TRBV2	-	TRBJ1-1	CASSEGAGLNTEAFF	TGTGCCAGCAGTGAAGGGGCAGGATTGAACACTGAAGCTTTCTTT
TRBD1	TRBV5-1	-	TRBJ2-3	CASSRDRSTDTQYF	TGCGCCAGCAGCCGGGACAGGAGCACAGATACGCAGTATTTT
TRBD1	TRBV4-2	many	TRBJ2-2	CASSPTGGTGELFF	TGTGCCAGCAGCCCCACAGGGGGGACCGGGGAGCTGTTTTTT
-	TRBV5-8	once	TRBJ2-3	CASSLGGRFLTDTQYF	TGTGCCAGCAGCTTGGGGGGTCGTTTTCTCACAGATACGCAGTATTTT
-	TRBV11-1	-	TRBJ2-7	CASSVDRSRDEQYF	TGTGCCAGCAGCGTCGACAGGTCTAGGGACGAGCAGTACTTC
-	TRBV2	-	TRBJ1-2	CASLSFGGANYGYTF	TGTGCCAGCCTTTCCTTCGGGGGAGCTAACTATGGCTACACCTTC
TRBD1	TRBV10-3	few	TRBJ1-2	CAINPTGANYGYTF	TGTGCCATCAACCCGACAGGGGCGAACTATGGCTACACCTTC
-	TRBV6-6	-	TRBJ2-1	CASSQSSYNEQFF	TGTGCCAGCAGTCAGAGCTCCTACAATGAGCAGTTCTTC
-	TRBV6-1	-	TRBJ2-1	CASSTGEDEQFF	TGTGCCAGCAGTACCGGGGAGGACGAGCAGTTCTTC
TRBD1	TRBV19	-	TRBJ2-7	CASSMRDRVYEQYF	TGTGCCAGTAGTATGCGGGACAGGGTTTACGAGCAGTACTTC
-	TRBV18	-	TRBJ2-7	CASSPWEGQDVYEQYF	TGTGCCAGCTCACCGTGGGAGGGACAGGATGTATACGAGCAGTACTTC
TRBD2	TRBV2	-	TRBJ2-3	CASRQRRRGADSTDTQYF	TGTGCCAGCAGACAAAGGCGGCGGGGGGCCGATTCGACAGATACGCAGTATTTT
-	TRBV4-1	-	TRBJ2-5	CASSQDDLGRGQETQYF	TGCGCCAGCAGCCAAGATGATTTGGGGAGAGGCCAAGAGACCCAGTACTTC
-	TRBV7-9	-	TRBJ1-1	CASSSQEYTEAFF	TGTGCCAGCAGTTCACAGGAATACACTGAAGCTTTCTTT
-	TRBV12-2	-	TRBJ2-1	CASPLHPGQPNNEQFF	TGTGCAAGTCCCCTACATCCTGGACAGCCGAACAATGAGCAGTTCTTC
-	TRBV5-6	-	TRBJ2-7	CASSQGGEQYF	TGTGCCAGCAGCCAAGGTGGGGAGCAGTACTTC
TRBD2	TRBV7-6	medium-sized	TRBJ2-2	CASSRTSGGAKVGELFF	TGTGCCAGCAGCCGGACTAGCGGGGGGGCTAAGGTCGGGGAGCTGTTTTTT
TRBD2	TRBV13	-	TRBJ2-1	CATSASGGGEQFF	TGTGCCACGAGCGCTAGCGGGGGCGGTGAGCAGTTCTTC
-	TRBV27	-	TRBJ2-7	CASSLVASPFNEQYF	TGTGCCAGCAGTTTAGTGGCTAGCCCCTTTAACGAGCAGTACTTC
-	TRBV5-1	-	TRBJ1-2	CASSLVAGNNYGYTF	TGCGCCAGCAGCTTGGTGGCAGGAAATAACTATGGCTACACCTTC
TRBD2	TRBV11-2	-	TRBJ2-1	CASSSRLAGRRHNEQFF	TGTGCCAGCAGCTCTCGACTAGCGGGGAGGCGCCACAATGAGCAGTTCTTC
TRBD1	TRBV4-3	medium-sized	TRBJ1-6	CASSQLAGGMGSPLHF	TGCGCCAGCAGCCAGTTGGCAGGGGGCATGGGATCACCCCTCCACTTT
TRBD2	TRBV29-1	-	TRBJ2-1	CSVASGGNNEQFF	TGCAGCGTTGCTAGCGGGGGGAACAATGAGCAGTTCTTC
-	TRBV27	-	TRBJ1-2	CASRGYREGGYTF	TGTGCCAGCAGGGGATACAGGGAGGGTGGCTACACCTTC
-	TRBV2	-	TRBJ2-5	CASRKRGETQYF	TGTGCCAGCCGTAAGCGCGGAGAGACCCAGTACTTC
-	TRBV27	-	TRBJ1-1	CASREMGTEAFF	TGTGCCAGCAGGGAGATGGGCACTGAAGCTTTCTTT
-	TRBV5-4	medium-sized	TRBJ1-2	CASSPGSYGYTF	TGTGCCAGCAGCCCCGGGTCATATGGCTACACCTTC